The clone carrying this T cell receptor beta chain was recorded once. This table comes from immunoSEQ multiplex PCR, and its TCRdb copy is limited to in-frame clones, with some not included. The repertoire holds about 60,000 clones, with 94% as singletons. The length of the CDR3 is 17 residues. Looked up from germline, CDR1 is SGHRS and CDR2 is YFSETQ. With 4 bases removed from V and 0 bases from J, the gap between germline ends came to 14 bases. This specimen comes from a study of OX40 agonist ivuxolimab in advanced cancers. The sequencing here drew on CD4+ or CD8+ T cells sorted from blood, taken in a trial of the OX40 agonist ivuxolimab. The receptor's source is an adult with an advanced solid tumor such as melanoma, head and neck, liver or kidney cancer. V and J are TRBV5-1 and TRBJ2-6, with D unresolved. As DNA, the CDR3 is TGCGCCAGCAGCCTACGCACAGCTTCCTCTGGGGCCAACGTCCTGACTTTC. It translates to CASSLRTASSGANVLTF. The variable domain in full, with the rest retrieved from reference TRBV5-1 and TRBJ2-6, is KAGVTQTPRYLIKTRGQQVTLSCSPISGHRSVSWYQQTPGQGLQFLFEYFSETQRNKGNFPGRFSGRQFSNSRSEMNVSTLELGDSALYLCASSLRTASSGANVLTFGAGSRLTVL.